The 6 T cell receptor beta chains reported below all come from one sample, sequenced in a study of T-cell memory formation after mild COVID-19. TCRdb reprocessed the 5' RACE reads via MiXCR and lists one record per CDR3 protein. The repertoire has approximately 350,000 distinct CDR3 sequences, around 28% of them found once; the top ten carry 13%. Input material: PBMCs or a T cell subset sorted from them (not recorded which). The receptors originated from an adult woman who had mild COVID-19 (a few samples of this study predate the infection). Cell type and time point are not known.

This chain uses TRBV12-3 or TRBV12-4 with TRBJ2-3; 9 bases match TRBD2. With 6 bases clipped from V and 3 bases from J, the junction kept 7 bases outside the gene matches. The CDR3 extends over 15 amino acids. Here the CDR3 DNA reads TGTGCCAGCAGGAAAAGCGGGAGGTCGACAGATACGCAGTATTTT. Its protein product is CASRKSGRSTDTQYF.

This clonotype was counted a few times. J is TRBJ2-7 and V is TRBV7-9, with D unclear. Germline assignment: CDR1 SEHNR and CDR2 FQNEAQ (reference sequence). The CDR3 has 16 amino acids. Trimming stripped 1 base from V and 4 bases from J, with 17 bases between. This chain's CDR3 is CASSLEDGNYRYEQYF. The CDR3, as DNA: TGTGCCAGCAGCTTAGAGGACGGAAACTATCGATACGAGCAGTACTTC. The whole variable domain, remainder taken from reference TRBV7-9 and TRBJ2-7, is DTGVSQNPRHKITKRGQNVTFRCDPISEHNRLYWYRQTLGQGPEFLTYFQNEAQLEKSRLLSDRFSAERPKGSFSTLEIQRTEQGDSAMYLCASSLEDGNYRYEQYFGPGTRLTVT.

This chain joins TRBV7-6 and TRBJ2-7; no reliable D call. This CDR3 has 14 amino acids. The V gene lost 1 base and the J gene lost 2 bases, with 9 bases spanning the gap. CDR1 SGHVS and CDR2 FNYEAQ come from the germline V gene. The chain's CDR3 is CASSLGHTPYEQYF. The CDR3 DNA reads TGTGCCAGCAGCTTAGGACATACGCCCTACGAGCAGTACTTC. Supplemented by reference TRBV7-6 and TRBJ2-7, the full variable domain reads GAGVSQSPRYKVTKRGQDVALRCDPISGHVSLYWYRQALGQGPEFLTYFNYEAQQDKSGLPNDRFSAERPEGSISTLTIQRTEQRDSAMYRCASSLGHTPYEQYFGPGTRLTVT.

This clonotype was seen a few times. This rearrangement joins TRBV5-1 to TRBJ1-6; D gene ambiguous. Germline CDR1 reads SGHRS; CDR2 reads YFSETQ. The CDR3 extends over 15 amino acids. V was shortened by 3 bases and J by 7 bases, with 14 bases between the two germline ends. CDR3 coding DNA: TGCGCCAGCAGCTGGAACCGGGAAGAGAATTCACCCCTCCACTTT. Translation gives CASSWNREENSPLHF. Variable domain in full (rest from reference TRBV5-1 and TRBJ1-6): KAGVTQTPRYLIKTRGQQVTLSCSPISGHRSVSWYQQTPGQGLQFLFEYFSETQRNKGNFPGRFSGRQFSNSRSEMNVSTLELGDSALYLCASSWNREENSPLHFGNGTRLTVT.

The chain has TRBV7-6 and TRBJ2-3; D gene ambiguous. With 0 bases removed from V and 3 bases from J, the gap between germline ends came to 4 bases. Germline assignment: CDR1 SGHVS and CDR2 FNYEAQ. The CDR3 extends over 13 amino acids. The CDR3 region is CASSLAPTDTQYF. In nucleotides, the CDR3 is TGTGCCAGCAGCTTAGCGCCAACAGATACGCAGTATTTT. Using reference TRBV7-6 and TRBJ2-3 for the parts outside the CDR3, the full variable domain is GAGVSQSPRYKVTKRGQDVALRCDPISGHVSLYWYRQALGQGPEFLTYFNYEAQQDKSGLPNDRFSAERPEGSISTLTIQRTEQRDSAMYRCASSLAPTDTQYFGPGTRLTVL.

This chain joins TRBV12-3 or TRBV12-4 and TRBJ1-1; D remains unclear. V was trimmed by 5 bases and J by 1 base, leaving 14 bases between them. The CDR3 runs 15 residues. In DNA, the CDR3 is TGTGCCAGCAGTCTAGTACGGGGTAGGAACACTGAAGCTTTCTTT. Translating it yields CASSLVRGRNTEAFF.